The 18 T cell receptor beta chains reported below all come from one sample, sequenced in a study of OX40 agonist ivuxolimab in advanced cancers. Some clones are missing from TCRdb's copy, which holds only in-frame ones; the method was immunoSEQ multiplex PCR. The sample lists approximately 76,000 clones, 80% to 90% occurring once. The sample in question was CD4+ or CD8+ T cells sorted from blood, obtained in a trial of the OX40 agonist ivuxolimab. Source of these receptors: an adult with an advanced solid tumor such as melanoma, head and neck, liver or kidney cancer.

This chain uses TRBV6-6 with TRBJ2-5, with D perhaps TRBD1 (7 bases). Trimming removed 6 bases from V and 1 base from J, with 18 bases in between. This CDR3 has 16 residues. Per the germline V gene, CDR1 is MNHNY and CDR2 is SVGAGI (reference sequence). In nucleotides, the CDR3 is TGTGCCAGCAGCCCTGGAGGGGGCCCAATCCAAGAGACCCAGTACTTC. It yields the protein CASSPGGGPIQETQYF.

V gene TRBV6-6 combines with J gene TRBJ2-4; perhaps TRBD2 as D (6 bases). This CDR3 region has 12 residues. Germline V gene data show CDR1 as MNHNY and CDR2 as SVGAGI (reference sequence). V was pared by 2 bases and J by 11 bases, with 10 bases between. The CDR3 loop reads CASSYEGLFQYF. In nucleotides, the CDR3 is TGTGCCAGCAGTTACGAGGGACTGTTTCAGTACTTC.

The genes are TRBV7-3 and TRBJ2-3; 9 bases match TRBD2. The germline V gene has CDR1 SGHTA and CDR2 FQGTGA. V was clipped by 1 base and J by 7 bases; unmatched bases: 9. The CDR3 runs to 16 residues. In nucleotides, the CDR3 is TGTGCCAGCAGCTTAATCGGGACTAGCTTGAGAAATACGCAGTATTTT. Translating it yields CASSLIGTSLRNTQYF.

The J gene is TRBJ1-2, the V gene TRBV14, with D possibly matching TRBD1 (6 bases). Trimming shortened V by 1 base and J by 6 bases, and 15 bases separated the two germline ends. CDR3 length equals 15 residues. CDR1 SGHDN and CDR2 FVKESK come from the germline V gene. This CDR3 is CASSQGARGWDGYTF. The DNA for the CDR3 is TGTGCCAGCAGCCAAGGGGCCAGGGGTTGGGATGGCTACACCTTC.

The chain has TRBV7-3 and TRBJ2-3; no reliable D call. V was pared by 8 bases and J by 2 bases, with 5 bases between. Germline assignment: CDR1 SGHTA and CDR2 FQGTGA. The CDR3 consists of 11 residues. DNA for the CDR3: TGTGCCAGCGGATCCACAGATACGCAGTATTTT. Its translation: CASGSTDTQYF.

This chain connects TRBV27 to TRBJ1-4; 8 bases align to TRBD1. V gave up 5 bases and J gave up 0 bases; unmatched junction bases: 8. The germline gives CDR1 MNHEY, CDR2 SMNVEV (reference sequence). The CDR3 spans 17 residues. CDR3: CASSPYGDRSTNEKLFF. The CDR3 DNA follows: TGTGCCAGCAGTCCCTACGGGGACAGGTCAACTAATGAAAAACTGTTTTTT.

The rearrangement links TRBV19 to TRBJ1-1, with D maybe TRBD1 (6 bases). The CDR3 loop spans 15 amino acids. Trimming pared 8 bases from V and 1 base from J, leaving 17 bases between. Germline values: CDR1 LNHDA, CDR2 SQIVND (reference sequence). The chain's CDR3 is CASVQRGKRNTEAFF. CDR3 bases: TGTGCCAGTGTTCAAAGGGGGAAGAGGAACACTGAAGCTTTCTTT.

The chain is built from TRBV9 and TRBJ1-4, with 8 bases identical to TRBD1. V trimming: 4 bases; J trimming: 5 bases; junction bases outside the gene matches: 7. The germline CDR1 and CDR2 sequences are SGDLS and YYNGEE. The CDR3 length is 15 residues. The CDR3 DNA follows: TGTGCCAGCAGCCCCACCGGACAGGGAAATGAAAAACTGTTTTTT. Translation gives CASSPTGQGNEKLFF.

V and J are TRBV28 and TRBJ1-1; D call uncertain. The germline V gene encodes CDR1 MDHEN and CDR2 SYDVKM. The length of the CDR3 is 14 residues. Between the trimmed V and J ends, which lost 5 bases and 5 bases, there was a span of 15 bases. The CDR3 loop is CASSPLGFGTEAFF. The CDR3 coding sequence is TGTGCCAGCAGTCCCTTAGGTTTTGGAACTGAAGCTTTCTTT.

The count of this clone is one. This CDR3 is CAISESGAGVYF. The CDR3 coding sequence is TGTGCCATCAGTGAGTCGGGCGCAGGGGTGTACTTC. The genes are TRBV10-3 and TRBJ2-4; possibly TRBD1 for D (6 bases). Germline V gene data show CDR1 as ENHRY and CDR2 as SYGVKD. The CDR3 contains 12 residues. Trimming cost V 0 bases and J 15 bases, with 12 bases left between them.

V and J are TRBV19 and TRBJ1-2; maybe TRBD1 (6 bases). Trimming removed 8 bases at V and 5 bases at J, with 12 bases between. CDR3 size: 12 residues. Germline CDR1 is LNHDA and CDR2 is SQIVND (reference sequence). The CDR3 region is CASATGSYGYTF. DNA for the CDR3: TGTGCCAGTGCTACAGGGAGTTATGGCTACACCTTC.

The V gene is TRBV27, the J gene TRBJ1-5; the D is unclear. The CDR3 runs 15 residues. V shed 0 bases and J shed 2 bases, with 8 bases lying between them. From germline, CDR1 is MNHEY and CDR2 SMNVEV (reference sequence). CDR3 region: CASSLSAVGNQPQHF. CDR3 nucleotide sequence: TGTGCCAGCAGTTTATCGGCAGTTGGCAATCAGCCCCAGCATTTT.

V usage is TRBV2 and J usage is TRBJ2-7; D gene unclear. Germline CDR1 SNHLY, CDR2 FYNNEI. The CDR3 contains 14 residues. Trimming stripped 5 bases from V and 0 bases from J, with 11 bases between. The DNA of the CDR3 is TGTGCCAGCAGTAGGACCGCCAGCTCCTACGAGCAGTACTTC. Translated: CASSRTASSYEQYF.

V is TRBV7-2 and J is TRBJ2-6; 7 bases are shared with TRBD1. CDR3 length equals 18 residues. V dropped 5 bases and J dropped 0; count of bases not matched to a gene: 10. Germline V gene lookup returns CDR1 SGHTA and CDR2 FQGNSA. The CDR3 loop reads CASSRGQVFSSGANVLTF. CDR3 sequence (DNA): TGTGCCAGCAGCCGCGGACAGGTCTTCAGCTCTGGGGCCAACGTCCTGACTTTC.

The rearrangement uses TRBV28 and TRBJ2-7; D tentatively fits TRBD1 or TRBD2 (6 bases each). Germline lookup yields CDR1 MDHEN and CDR2 SYDVKM. The CDR3 consists of 16 residues. Trimming removed 4 bases from V and 4 bases from J, with 20 bases in between. CDR3 sequence reads: CASSSPGGPGQYEQYF. CDR3 DNA sequence: TGTGCCAGCAGTTCCCCCGGGGGCCCGGGGCAATACGAGCAGTACTTC. The full variable domain, with the rest looked up from reference TRBV28 and TRBJ2-7, is DVKVTQSSRYLVKRTGEKVFLECVQDMDHENMFWYRQDPGLGLRLIYFSYDVKMKEKGDIPEGYSVSREKKERFSLILESASTNQTSMYLCASSSPGGPGQYEQYFGPGTRLTVT.

The chain recombines TRBV5-6 with TRBJ1-1; 8 bases are shared with TRBD1. The V and J ends lost 2 bases and 7 bases, in that order; junction bases with no gene match: 7. The germline CDR1 and CDR2 sequences are SGHDT and YYEEEE. The CDR3 consists of 14 residues. CDR3 sequence reads: CASSFGQGGGEAFF. CDR3 coding DNA: TGTGCCAGCAGCTTCGGACAGGGAGGCGGTGAAGCTTTCTTT.

The chain uses TRBV7-2 and TRBJ1-2, with D unresolved. The CDR3 spans 13 residues. Trimming shortened V by 1 base and J by 3 bases, and 6 bases separated the two germline ends. Germline values: CDR1 SGHTA, CDR2 FQGNSA. The CDR3 bases are TGTGCCAGCAGCTTAGTCAGTGACTATGGCTACACCTTC. Its protein is CASSLVSDYGYTF. The variable domain in full, completed from reference TRBV7-2 and TRBJ1-2, reads GAGVSQSPSNKVTEKGKDVELRCDPISGHTALYWYRQSLGQGLEFLIYFQGNSAPDKSGLPSDRFSAERTGGSVSTLTIQRTQQEDSAVYLCASSLVSDYGYTFGSGTRLTVV.

The chain is built from TRBV10-3 and TRBJ2-3, with 7 bases aligning to TRBD2. The V and J ends lost 11 bases and 2 bases, in that order; junction bases with no gene match: 10. There are 14 residues in the CDR3. Germline values: CDR1 ENHRY, CDR2 SYGVKD. The CDR3 DNA follows: TGTGCCCTCGGGGCCGCGGGAGCCACAGATACGCAGTATTTT. Amino acid sequence: CALGAAGATDTQYF.